A single sample is the source of the 11 T cell receptor beta chains below, sequenced in a study of blood T cell repertoires in COVID-19. The data were produced by immunoSEQ multiplex PCR, yet TCRdb's version contains in-frame clones alone and is incomplete. This table holds fewer than 120,000 clones, around nine tenths found once. The sequenced sample was peripheral blood. Receptors originate from a woman aged 50 to 60 with acute or convalescent COVID-19.

The gene calls are TRBV28 and TRBJ1-5; tentatively, D is TRBD1 (5 bases). Per the germline V gene, CDR1 is MDHEN and CDR2 is SYDVKM. The CDR3 totals 15 residues. Deletions cut 6 bases from V and 6 bases from J, with 18 bases between. CDR3 protein: CASSPGGGGRQPQHF. CDR3 bases: TGTGCCAGCAGCCCTGGTGGGGGAGGGCGTCAGCCCCAGCATTTT.

This clone came up once. The rearrangement links TRBV10-2 to TRBJ2-1; 7 bases map to TRBD2. Per germline, CDR1 WSHSY and CDR2 SAAADI. The CDR3 is 15 amino acids. The junction had 9 bases not matched to a gene; V was cut back by 6 bases and J by 4 bases. CDR3 sequence reads: CASRSGRGGYNEQFF. In DNA, the CDR3 is TGCGCCAGCAGATCGGGACGGGGAGGGTACAATGAGCAGTTCTTC.

The chain employs TRBV5-1 and TRBJ2-3; D call uncertain. V was clipped by 2 bases and J by 1 base, with 11 bases between them. Germline CDR1 SGHRS, CDR2 YFSETQ. This CDR3 has 15 residues. The CDR3 DNA is TGCGCCAGCAGCTTAGGAGAGTTCGGCACAGATACGCAGTATTTT. Its protein product is CASSLGEFGTDTQYF.

The chain carries TRBV28 and TRBJ2-5; D is perhaps TRBD2 (6 bases). Germline V gene lookup returns CDR1 MDHEN and CDR2 SYDVKM. The length of the CDR3 is 11 residues. With 9 bases removed from V and 5 bases from J, the gap between germline ends came to 10 bases. The CDR3 here is CASRERETQYF. CDR3 DNA: TGTGCCAGTCGGGAGAGGGAGACCCAGTACTTC.

The CDR3 DNA reads TGTGCCAGCAGTCGTAAGGGGGAATATAATTCACCCCTCCACTTT. This encodes CASSRKGEYNSPLHF. J is TRBJ1-6 and V is TRBV3-1 (or the pseudogene TRBV3-2); possible D gene TRBD1, 6 bases. The CDR3 consists of 15 residues. CDR1 is LGHDT, CDR2 YNNKEL, per germline (reference sequence). Trimming left V 6 bases short and J 4 bases short, with 13 bases between.

The chain has TRBV30 and TRBJ2-7, with a tentative D call TRBD2 (7 bases). Germline CDR1 reads GTSNPN; CDR2 reads SVGIG (reference sequence). The V end lost 5 bases, the J end lost 2 bases, and 13 bases lay between the germline ends. The CDR3 runs to 13 residues. The CDR3 DNA is TGTGCCTGGCGGGGGGACATCACCTACGAGCAGTACTTC. The encoded protein is CAWRGDITYEQYF.

The chain employs TRBV6-5 and TRBJ2-1; the match to TRBD1 covers 7 bases. Unmatched junction bases numbered 9, after V lost 2 bases and J lost 8 bases. This CDR3 is built from 15 residues. Germline loops: CDR1 MNHEY, CDR2 SVGAGI. The chain's CDR3 is CASSYLVGGADEQFF. CDR3 nucleotide sequence: TGTGCCAGCAGTTACCTGGTAGGGGGCGCGGATGAGCAGTTCTTC.

This chain joins TRBV6-5 and TRBJ2-7; 7 bases are a match to TRBD2. Germline lookup yields CDR1 MNHEY and CDR2 SVGAGI. With 6 bases clipped from V and 1 base from J, the junction kept 3 bases outside the gene matches. This CDR3 has 13 residues. DNA for the CDR3: TGTGCCAGCAGGGCGGGAGCTTCCTACGAGCAGTACTTC. It encodes CASRAGASYEQYF.

This chain joins TRBV30 and TRBJ1-2, with 8 bases aligning to TRBD1. The CDR3 spans 13 residues. The germline gives CDR1 GTSNPN, CDR2 SVGIG (reference sequence). V trimming: 0 bases; J trimming: 4 bases; junction bases outside the gene matches: 1. The CDR3: CAWSVQGGYGYTF. The CDR3 nucleotides are TGTGCCTGGAGTGTACAGGGGGGCTATGGCTACACCTTC.

The chain combines TRBV28 with TRBJ1-1, with TRBD1 as a possible D gene (6 bases). Trimming stripped 7 bases from V and 6 bases from J, with 21 bases between. This CDR3 is 15 amino acids long. Per the germline V gene, CDR1 is MDHEN and CDR2 is SYDVKM. The CDR3 DNA reads as TGTGCCAGCACCTTTCCGGGACAACGGACCTCTGAAGCTTTCTTT. Translation gives CASTFPGQRTSEAFF.

The CDR3 here is CASSSLASGKSADTQYF. CDR3 bases: TGTGCCAGCAGTTCCCTAGCTAGCGGGAAGTCTGCAGATACGCAGTATTTT. The rearrangement links TRBV28 to TRBJ2-3; TRBD2 agrees at 9 bases. The CDR3 is 17 amino acids. The germline V gene encodes CDR1 MDHEN and CDR2 SYDVKM. Germline trimming cut 4 bases from V and 4 bases from J; bases unmatched to any gene: 12.